The source of this T cell receptor beta chain is a study of breast tumors, draining lymph nodes, adjacent tissues. General study findings and limits: Compared with lymph nodes, tumors were less diverse; compared with nontumor tissue, more.

Axillary draining lymph nodes of breast cancer patients supplied the node samples. TCRdb reprocessed the multiplex PCR reads via MiXCR and lists one record per CDR3 protein. Of roughly 130,000 distinct CDR3 sequences listed, just under 20% are singletons. The CDR3 spans 14 residues. Trimming removed 4 bases from V and 6 bases from J, with 12 bases in between. Germline CDR1 is MNHEY and CDR2 is SMNVEV (reference sequence). This clonotype showed up just a few times. Antigen specificity is unknown. The receptor comes from a female donor with breast cancer. Some clones in this sample may be carry-over from other donors' samples. This chain links TRBV27 with TRBJ2-2; possibly TRBD1 for D (6 bases). What was sequenced was axillary lymph node tissue. CDR3 protein: CASSSVDRPGELFF. In DNA, the CDR3 is TGTGCCAGCAGTTCCGTGGACAGACCCGGGGAGCTGTTTTTT.